This T cell receptor beta chain was profiled in a study of T cells after posttransplantation cyclophosphamide. Study results and limitations: Recipient CMV seropositivity and CMV reactivation strongly tracked TRB clonality.

Concerning this clone: Its antigen is not known.

The CDR3 contains 16 residues. Germline trimming cut 2 bases from V and 2 bases from J; bases unmatched to any gene: 8. Germline CDR1 MNHEY, CDR2 SMNVEV (reference sequence). This related bone marrow graft donor gave peripheral blood on the day of marrow donation. Sequencing used immunoSEQ multiplex PCR; TCRdb keeps in-frame clones, though not all of them. The sample lists 66,000 or so clones; 93% were seen once. The rearrangement joins TRBV27 to TRBJ2-5, with 7 bases aligning to TRBD2. The receptor was isolated from a woman younger than 45 in good health and a related stem cell transplant donor. Sequenced: PBMCs. The CDR3 region is CASSLARGEGQETQYF. The CDR3, as DNA: TGTGCCAGCAGTTTAGCCCGCGGGGAGGGTCAAGAGACCCAGTACTTC.